Each of the 5 T cell receptor beta chains below was sequenced from the same sample in a study of cytomegalovirus exposure and HLA in healthy donors. Vbeta (60) and Jbeta (13) primers were used in the PCR. Sequencing was performed with immunoSEQ multiplex PCR; in TCRdb, only in-frame clones are kept and a portion is missing. Among about 200,000 clones, around 84% were seen once, and the ten largest hold 1.7%. Sequenced material: PBMCs. These receptors originate from a woman between 18 and 29 years old in good health and CMV-seronegative.

The CDR3 sequence is CASSIIAGGKNIQYF. The DNA for the CDR3 is TGTGCCAGTAGTATTATAGCGGGAGGCAAAAACATTCAGTACTTC. V usage is TRBV19 and J usage is TRBJ2-4; 10 bases line up with TRBD2. V was pared by 3 bases and J by 3 bases, with 2 bases of the junction left unmatched. The CDR3 consists of 15 residues. Germline assignment: CDR1 LNHDA and CDR2 SQIVND (reference sequence). Using reference TRBV19 and TRBJ2-4 for the parts outside the CDR3, the full variable domain is DGGITQSPKYLFRKEGQNVTLSCEQNLNHDAMYWYRQDPGQGLRLIYYSQIVNDFQKGDIAEGYSVSREKKESFPLTVTSAQKNPTAFYLCASSIIAGGKNIQYFGAGTRLSVL.

This clone is a singleton in its sample. The rearrangement uses TRBV6-6 and TRBJ1-2, with D tentatively TRBD1 (5 bases). V gave up 7 bases and J gave up 2 bases, with 14 bases separating them. CDR1 and CDR2 (germline): MNHNY, SVGAGI (reference sequence). The CDR3 contains 14 residues. This chain's CDR3 is CASKTIRENYGYTF. The CDR3 DNA reads TGTGCCAGCAAAACGATCAGGGAAAACTATGGCTACACCTTC.

This clone turned up a few times. V gene TRBV9 combines with J gene TRBJ2-1, with a weak D call TRBD2 (6 bases). The CDR3 spans 14 residues. CDR1 is SGDLS, CDR2 YYNGEE, per germline. The germline V and J ends were trimmed by 0 bases and 6 bases, with 10 bases remaining between them. The CDR3 region is CASSVASDSNEQFF. DNA for the CDR3: TGTGCCAGCAGCGTAGCTAGCGACAGCAATGAGCAGTTCTTC.

This chain connects TRBV9 to TRBJ2-3, with D tentatively TRBD2 (6 bases). Between the trimmed V and J ends, which lost 0 bases and 7 bases, there was a span of 12 bases. The CDR3 covers 14 residues. Germline lookup yields CDR1 SGDLS and CDR2 YYNGEE. The CDR3 nucleotides are TGTGCCAGCAGCGTAGTTGGGGGGTCGAATACGCAGTATTTT. It translates to CASSVVGGSNTQYF. The full variable domain, its missing parts supplied by reference TRBV9 and TRBJ2-3, is DSGVTQTPKHLITATGQRVTLRCSPRSGDLSVYWYQQSLDQGLQFLIQYYNGEERAKGNILERFSAQQFPDLHSELNLSSLELGDSALYFCASSVVGGSNTQYFGPGTRLTVL.

This chain uses TRBV30 with TRBJ2-7; 7 bases fit TRBD1. Germline loops: CDR1 GTSNPN, CDR2 SVGIG (reference sequence). The CDR3 covers 13 residues. V lost 3 bases, J lost 2 bases, and 4 bases stayed unmatched. The CDR3 loop reads CAWSDGTAYEQYF. The CDR3 DNA is TGTGCCTGGAGCGACGGGACAGCCTACGAGCAGTACTTC.